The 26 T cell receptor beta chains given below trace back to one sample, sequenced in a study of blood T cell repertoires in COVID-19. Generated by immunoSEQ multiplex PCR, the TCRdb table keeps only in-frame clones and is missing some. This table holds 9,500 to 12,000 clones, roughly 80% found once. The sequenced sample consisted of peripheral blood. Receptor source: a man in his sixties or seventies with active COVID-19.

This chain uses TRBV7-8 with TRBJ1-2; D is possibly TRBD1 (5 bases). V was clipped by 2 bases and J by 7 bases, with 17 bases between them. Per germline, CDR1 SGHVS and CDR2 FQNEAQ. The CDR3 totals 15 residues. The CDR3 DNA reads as TGTGCCAGCAGCTTAAGTCAGGGTTCCCTCTTTGGCTACACCTTC. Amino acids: CASSLSQGSLFGYTF.

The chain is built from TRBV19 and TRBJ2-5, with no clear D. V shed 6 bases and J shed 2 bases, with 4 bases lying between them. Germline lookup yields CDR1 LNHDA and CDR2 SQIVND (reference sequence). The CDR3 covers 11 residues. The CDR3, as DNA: TGTGCCAGTAGCCAACAAGAGACCCAGTACTTC. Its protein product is CASSQQETQYF.

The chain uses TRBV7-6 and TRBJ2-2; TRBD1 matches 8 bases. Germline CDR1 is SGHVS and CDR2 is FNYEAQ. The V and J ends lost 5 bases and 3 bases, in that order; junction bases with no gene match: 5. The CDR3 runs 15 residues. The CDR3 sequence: CASSRLDRDTGELFF. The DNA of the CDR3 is TGTGCCAGCAGCAGACTGGACAGGGACACCGGGGAGCTGTTTTTT. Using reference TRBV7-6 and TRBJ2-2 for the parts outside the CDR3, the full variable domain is GAGVSQSPRYKVTKRGQDVALRCDPISGHVSLYWYRQALGQGPEFLTYFNYEAQQDKSGLPNDRFSAERPEGSISTLTIQRTEQRDSAMYRCASSRLDRDTGELFFGEGSRLTVL.

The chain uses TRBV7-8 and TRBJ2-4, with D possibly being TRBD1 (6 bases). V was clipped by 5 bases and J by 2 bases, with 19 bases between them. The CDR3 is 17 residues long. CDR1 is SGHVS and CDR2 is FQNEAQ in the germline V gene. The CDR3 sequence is CASSRPDRTNSKNIQYF. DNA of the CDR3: TGTGCCAGCAGCCGCCCCGACAGGACGAATTCCAAAAACATTCAGTACTTC.

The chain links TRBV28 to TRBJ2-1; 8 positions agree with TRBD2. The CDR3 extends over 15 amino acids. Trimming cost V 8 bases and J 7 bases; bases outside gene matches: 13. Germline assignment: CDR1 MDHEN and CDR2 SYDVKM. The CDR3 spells CASSPMGGGRNEQFF. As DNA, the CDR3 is TGTGCCAGCTCCCCTATGGGCGGGGGGAGGAATGAGCAGTTCTTC.

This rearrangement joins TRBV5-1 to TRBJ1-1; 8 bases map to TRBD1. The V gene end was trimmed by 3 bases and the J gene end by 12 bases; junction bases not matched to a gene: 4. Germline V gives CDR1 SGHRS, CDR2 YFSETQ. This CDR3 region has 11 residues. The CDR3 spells CASSYRDRTFF. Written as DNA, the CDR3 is TGCGCCAGCAGCTACCGGGACAGGACTTTCTTT.

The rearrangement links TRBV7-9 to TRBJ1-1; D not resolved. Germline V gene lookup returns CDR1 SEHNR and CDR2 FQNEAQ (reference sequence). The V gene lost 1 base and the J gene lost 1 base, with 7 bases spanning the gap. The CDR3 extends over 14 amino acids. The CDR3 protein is CASSLGWANTEAFF. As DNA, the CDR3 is TGTGCCAGCAGCTTAGGATGGGCGAACACTGAAGCTTTCTTT.

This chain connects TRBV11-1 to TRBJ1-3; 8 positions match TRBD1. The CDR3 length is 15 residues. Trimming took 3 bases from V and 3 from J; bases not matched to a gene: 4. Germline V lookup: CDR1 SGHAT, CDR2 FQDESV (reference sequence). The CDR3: CASSFSDRVGNTIYF. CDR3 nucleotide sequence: TGTGCCAGCAGCTTCTCGGACAGGGTTGGAAACACCATATATTTT.

CDR3 coding DNA: TGTGCCAGCCACGACGGGGGGCTTGGCTACACCTTC. It codes for CASHDGGLGYTF. J is TRBJ1-2 and V is TRBV6-5, with D possibly TRBD1 on 6 matching bases. This CDR3 comprises 12 residues. CDR1 is MNHEY and CDR2 is SVGAGI in the germline V gene. Deletions cut 8 bases from V and 7 bases from J, with 14 bases between.

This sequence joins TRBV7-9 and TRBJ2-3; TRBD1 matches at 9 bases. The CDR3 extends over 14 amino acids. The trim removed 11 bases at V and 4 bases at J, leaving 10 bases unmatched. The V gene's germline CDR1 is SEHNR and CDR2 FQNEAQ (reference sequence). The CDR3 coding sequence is TGTGCCTTCTACAGGGGGCTGGGCCCAGATACGCAGTATTTT. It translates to CAFYRGLGPDTQYF.

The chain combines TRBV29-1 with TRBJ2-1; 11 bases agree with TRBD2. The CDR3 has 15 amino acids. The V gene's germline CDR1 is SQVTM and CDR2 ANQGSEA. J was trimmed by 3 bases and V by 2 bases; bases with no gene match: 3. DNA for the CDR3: TGCAGCGTTGAACCTAGCGGGGGGTACTACAATGAGCAGTTCTTC. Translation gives CSVEPSGGYYNEQFF.

Here the CDR3 reads CASSLLQGHNQPQHF. The CDR3 DNA reads as TGTGCCAGCAGCCTACTACAGGGTCACAATCAGCCCCAGCATTTT. The V gene is TRBV28, the J gene TRBJ1-5; possible D gene TRBD1, 6 bases. Trimming shortened V by 6 bases and J by 3 bases, and 15 bases separated the two germline ends. CDR3 length: 15 amino acids. Germline V CDR1 and CDR2: MDHEN, SYDVKM.

The CDR3 here is CASSSPAGEYNSPLHF. CDR3 bases: TGTGCCAGCAGCTCTCCGGCGGGGGAGTATAATTCACCCCTCCACTTT. V gene TRBV7-9 combines with J gene TRBJ1-6, with D possibly being TRBD1 (5 bases). The length of the CDR3 is 16 residues. Germline V gives CDR1 SEHNR, CDR2 FQNEAQ (reference sequence). V was trimmed by 4 bases and J by 4 bases, leaving 14 bases between them.

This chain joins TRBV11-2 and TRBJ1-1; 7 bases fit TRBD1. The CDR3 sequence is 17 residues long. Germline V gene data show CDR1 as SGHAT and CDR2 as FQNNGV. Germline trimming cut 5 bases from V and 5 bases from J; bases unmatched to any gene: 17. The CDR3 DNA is TGTGCCAGCAGCCACAGGGGACCACGAGGGGAGAGTACTGAAGCTTTCTTT. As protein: CASSHRGPRGESTEAFF.

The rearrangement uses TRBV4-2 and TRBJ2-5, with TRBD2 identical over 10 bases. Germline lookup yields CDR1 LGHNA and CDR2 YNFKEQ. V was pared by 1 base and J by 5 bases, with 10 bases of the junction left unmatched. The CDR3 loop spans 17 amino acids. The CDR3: CASSQGRSGGAWETQYF. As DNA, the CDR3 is TGTGCCAGCAGCCAAGGGCGGAGCGGGGGGGCTTGGGAGACCCAGTACTTC.

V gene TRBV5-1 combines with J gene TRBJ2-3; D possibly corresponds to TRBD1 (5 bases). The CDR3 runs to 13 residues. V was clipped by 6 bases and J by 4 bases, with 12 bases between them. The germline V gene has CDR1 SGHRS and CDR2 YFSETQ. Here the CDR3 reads CASKTRVADTQYF. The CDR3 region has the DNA TGCGCCAGCAAAACCAGGGTTGCAGATACGCAGTATTTT.

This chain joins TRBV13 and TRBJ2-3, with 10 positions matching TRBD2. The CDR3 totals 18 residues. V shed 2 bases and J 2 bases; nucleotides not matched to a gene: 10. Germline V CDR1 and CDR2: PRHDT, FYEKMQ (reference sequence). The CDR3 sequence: CASSLRSASGGPTDTQYF. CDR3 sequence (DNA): TGTGCCAGCAGCTTAAGATCCGCTAGCGGGGGCCCCACAGATACGCAGTATTTT. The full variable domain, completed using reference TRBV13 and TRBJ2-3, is AAGVIQSPRHLIKEKRETATLKCYPIPRHDTVYWYQQGPGQDPQFLISFYEKMQSDKGSIPDRFSAQQFSDYHSELNMSSLELGDSALYFCASSLRSASGGPTDTQYFGPGTRLTVL.

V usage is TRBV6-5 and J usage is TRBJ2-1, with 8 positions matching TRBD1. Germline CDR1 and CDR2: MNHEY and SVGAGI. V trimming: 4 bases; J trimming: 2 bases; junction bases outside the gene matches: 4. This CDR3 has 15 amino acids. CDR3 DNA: TGTGCCAGCAGTTTTGACAGGGGCACCTACAATGAGCAGTTCTTC. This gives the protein CASSFDRGTYNEQFF.

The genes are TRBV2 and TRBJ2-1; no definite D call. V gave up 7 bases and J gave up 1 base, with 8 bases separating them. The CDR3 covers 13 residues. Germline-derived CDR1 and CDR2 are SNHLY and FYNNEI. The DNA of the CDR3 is TGTGCCAGCACGGAGTCTTCCTACAATGAGCAGTTCTTC. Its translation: CASTESSYNEQFF.

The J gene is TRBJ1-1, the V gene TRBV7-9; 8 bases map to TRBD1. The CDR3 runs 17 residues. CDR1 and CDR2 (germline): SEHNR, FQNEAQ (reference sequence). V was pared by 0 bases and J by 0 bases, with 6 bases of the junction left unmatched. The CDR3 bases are TGTGCCAGCAGCTTAGCCGGGACAGGAGCCATGAACACTGAAGCTTTCTTT. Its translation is CASSLAGTGAMNTEAFF.

The DNA of the CDR3 is TGTGCCAGCAGCCCCACCGGGACAGGGTATGGCTACACCTTC. Its protein is CASSPTGTGYGYTF. The genes are TRBV7-8 and TRBJ1-2, with 9 bases that match TRBD1. The CDR3 is 14 amino acids. CDR1 SGHVS and CDR2 FQNEAQ come from the germline V gene. The V and J ends lost 5 bases and 5 bases, in that order; junction bases with no gene match: 6.

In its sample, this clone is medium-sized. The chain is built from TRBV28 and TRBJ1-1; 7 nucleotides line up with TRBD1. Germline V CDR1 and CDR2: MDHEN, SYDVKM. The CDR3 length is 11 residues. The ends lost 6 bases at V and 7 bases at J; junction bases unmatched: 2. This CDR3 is CASRTGIEAFF. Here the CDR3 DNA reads TGTGCCAGCAGGACAGGGATTGAAGCTTTCTTT.

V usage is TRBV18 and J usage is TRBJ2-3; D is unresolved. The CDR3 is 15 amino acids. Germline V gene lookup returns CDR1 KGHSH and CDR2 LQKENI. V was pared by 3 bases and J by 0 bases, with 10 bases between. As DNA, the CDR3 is TGTGCCAGCTCACCGAGCCATACTAGCACAGATACGCAGTATTTT. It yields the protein CASSPSHTSTDTQYF.

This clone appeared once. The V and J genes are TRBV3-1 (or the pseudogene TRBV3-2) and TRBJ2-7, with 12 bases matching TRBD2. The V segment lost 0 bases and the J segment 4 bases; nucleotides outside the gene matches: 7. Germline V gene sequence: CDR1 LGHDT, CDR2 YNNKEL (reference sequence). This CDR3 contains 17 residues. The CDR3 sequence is CASSQDGAGLAGYEQYF. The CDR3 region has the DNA TGTGCCAGCAGCCAAGATGGGGCTGGACTAGCGGGGTACGAGCAGTACTTC.

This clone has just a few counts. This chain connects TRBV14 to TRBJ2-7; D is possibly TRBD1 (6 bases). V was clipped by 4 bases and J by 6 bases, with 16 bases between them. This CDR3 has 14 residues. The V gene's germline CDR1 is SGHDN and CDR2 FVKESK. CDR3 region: CASSLQGLAGEQYF. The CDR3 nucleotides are TGTGCCAGCAGCCTCCAGGGGCTCGCTGGCGAGCAGTACTTC.

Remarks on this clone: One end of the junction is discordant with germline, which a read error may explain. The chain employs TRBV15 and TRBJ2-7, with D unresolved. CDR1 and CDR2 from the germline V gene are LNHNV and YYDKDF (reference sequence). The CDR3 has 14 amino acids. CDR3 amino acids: CATSSQITSDEQYF. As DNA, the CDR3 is TGTGCCACCAGCTCTCAGATCACCTCCGACGAGCAGTACTTC.